Listed below are T cell receptor beta chains from one sample, sequenced in a study of CD8 T cells in ankylosing spondylitis. TCRdb independently ran MiXCR on the 5' RACE reads; one entry per CDR3 protein. The table has about 220,000 distinct CDR3 sequences, 6% to 8% seen once. The sample was blood, either unsorted or a sorted T cell fraction (not recorded which). Receptor source: a male donor with ankylosing spondylitis. CDR3s include the opening cysteine and the closing phenylalanine or tryptophan.

V gene: TRBV5-5
CDR3 protein: CASSPSRGRPYEQYF

V gene: TRBV7-9
CDR3 protein: CASSRLAGGITDTQYF

V gene: TRBV3-1
CDR3 protein: CASSQGVSGSDEQFF

V gene: TRBV10-3
CDR3 protein: CAISESEGREQYF

V gene: TRBV20-1
CDR3 protein: CSASPGRTYEQYF

V gene: TRBV7-9
CDR3 protein: CASSFVGTSYEQYF

V gene: TRBV12-3/TRBV12-4
CDR3 protein: CASSPDSGPDTQYF

V gene: TRBV29-1
CDR3 protein: CSVEGTSVYEQYF

V gene: TRBV13
CDR3 protein: CASSASSLNQPQHF

V gene: TRBV9
CDR3 protein: CASSVTSGGKYQETQYF

V gene: TRBV20-1
CDR3 protein: CSARDSDRTNSPLHF

V gene: TRBV5-1
CDR3 protein: CASSLGRTGVYNEQFF